This TCR beta chain was identified in a study of blood T cell repertoires in COVID-19 (TCRdb year 2020). With regard to the full study: Collaborator samples came from the United States, Italy and Spain and covered acute and convalescent phases of COVID-19. The prospective study material was composed of cDNA or gDNA derived from T cells, B-cell-depleted T cells, or PBMCs. Where HLA class I and class II types were available, the types were taken from metadata supplied by the sample provider, not from assay-based typing. Sample metadata almost always included a de-identified subject ID, COVID-19 status, age in years and sex. The samples were drawn from two sources: the first 160 participants of the ongoing ImmuneRACE study, and about 1,300 subjects contributed by 6 global collaborators. A freely available public database, intended as a resource for researchers studying the immune response to SARS-CoV-2, is where the repertoires were released. The dataset comprised deeply sampled blood TCRbeta repertoires from subjects exposed to, actively infected with, or recovered from COVID-19.

TCRbeta CDR3 regions were amplified from genomic DNA by means of the immunoSEQ Assay, a bias-controlled multiplex PCR. Regarding the original processing steps: Nucleated cell counts per sample were estimated from amplification of reference gene primers within the assay. To quantify the absolute abundance of each unique TCRbeta CDR3 rearrangement, sequence reads were collapsed and filtered. For each sample, productive Simpson clonality was calculated as the square root of Simpson's diversity index over productive rearrangements. The immuneACCESS repertoire file appears here via TCRdb, limited to in-frame rearrangements. These files lack a portion of the clones; in checked studies, under half of the deficit traces to unresolved V genes, and the cause of the others is not known. The DNA gave D and trimming, while V, J and clone size come from that table. The sample records around 400,000 clones, 70% to 90% of which are singletons. Roughly a tenth of the sample is held by the ten biggest clonotypes.

Concerning this clone itself: The specificity of this receptor is unknown. Base-call qualities are not available, and no considerably larger clone is one nucleotide away.

General conclusions and limits of the study: How much clinical and demographic metadata was included differed by source and by participant, and the metadata was provided uncurated.

One collaborating source in Seattle enrolled patients while the patients were actively infected and followed the patients over time throughout the course of disease. Each collaborating institution followed its own protocols to collect whole blood in K2EDTA tubes. For TCRbeta analysis, collaborators shipped samples as frozen whole blood, isolated PBMCs, or DNA extracted from either of those sample types. CDR1 and CDR2 were assigned from the germline V gene (reference sequence) as LNHDA and SQIVND. CDR3 length: 14 amino acids, cysteine to phenylalanine. The DNA shown is the 42-base CDR3, in frame from base 1. At the junction V is shortened by 3 bases and J by 3 bases, with 9 bases in between.

The source of this sequence is a woman in her 30s with COVID-19, enrolled during active disease. Rearrangement joined TRBV19 to TRBJ2-4, with a weak D call of TRBD2 (5 bases match). Sequenced sample: peripheral blood. The bases are TGTGCCAGTAGTATTGAGGGCGTCAAAAACATTCAGTACTTC. It specifies CASSIEGVKNIQYF. Where the CDR3 stops, the reference TRBV19 and TRBJ2-4 genes take over; the full variable domain is DGGITQSPKYLFRKEGQNVTLSCEQNLNHDAMYWYRQDPGQGLRLIYYSQIVNDFQKGDIAEGYSVSREKKESFPLTVTSAQKNPTAFYLCASSIEGVKNIQYFGAGTRLSVL.